The 26 T cell receptor beta chains presented below share a single source sample, sequenced in a study of blood T cell repertoires in COVID-19. TCRdb's copy holds only in-frame clones and misses some; the assay was immunoSEQ multiplex PCR. The sample consists of 200,000 to 300,000 clones, 80% to 90% of them appearing once. Input material: PBMCs or T cells enriched from blood (not recorded which). These receptor sequences come from a man aged 45-65 years who had been exposed to COVID-19.

This clone was observed a single time. The chain has TRBV5-1 and TRBJ1-1, with D uncertain. The CDR3 loop spans 16 amino acids. Germline V CDR1 and CDR2: SGHRS, YFSETQ. Between the trimmed V and J ends, which lost 2 bases and 2 bases, there was a span of 16 bases. CDR3 DNA sequence: TGCGCCAGCAGCTTAGAGCCAAGGGAGATTAACACTGAAGCTTTCTTT. Translating gives CASSLEPREINTEAFF.

The chain couples TRBV7-8 to TRBJ1-2; D may be TRBD1 (5 bases). The V end was cut by 6 bases, the J end by 11 bases, with 22 bases between. This CDR3 is built from 14 residues. Germline V lookup: CDR1 SGHVS, CDR2 FQNEAQ. CDR3 sequence reads: CASRPTDSAVPYTF. The CDR3 DNA sequence: TGTGCCAGCAGACCCACCGACAGCGCAGTCCCGTACACCTTC.

The chain carries TRBV27 and TRBJ1-5; the D is unclear. Trimming stripped 10 bases from V and 4 bases from J, with 5 bases between. CDR1 is MNHEY and CDR2 is SMNVEV in the germline V gene (reference sequence). There are 10 residues in the CDR3. DNA for the CDR3: TGTGCCACCCTAAATCAGCCCCAGCATTTT. Translating gives CATLNQPQHF.

The rearrangement joins TRBV29-1 to TRBJ1-4; D is possibly TRBD1 (5 bases). The CDR3 is 11 residues long. V lost 3 bases and J lost 15, with 14 bases in between. Per the germline V gene, CDR1 is SQVTM and CDR2 is ANQGSEA. DNA for the CDR3: TGCAGCGTTGAGGAAGGACACTCTATGTTTTTT. Protein product: CSVEEGHSMFF.

The rearrangement uses TRBV5-6 and TRBJ2-7, with 7 bases identical to TRBD1. With V trimmed by 2 bases and J by 2 bases, 4 bases remained unmatched. Per the germline V gene, CDR1 is SGHDT and CDR2 is YYEEEE. The CDR3 sequence is 14 residues long. In nucleotides, the CDR3 is TGTGCCAGCAGCTTTGGAACAGGGGCCTACGAGCAGTACGTC. It yields the protein CASSFGTGAYEQYV.

V gene TRBV7-9 combines with J gene TRBJ2-7; TRBD1 matches 12 bases. Trimming at V came to 1 base and at J to 7 bases, leaving 2 bases not matched to a gene. This CDR3 spans 14 amino acids. Germline CDR1 reads SEHNR; CDR2 reads FQNEAQ (reference sequence). In DNA form, the CDR3 reads TGTGCCAGCAGCTTAGGGGACAGGGGGCTTGAGCAGTACGTC. Encoded protein: CASSLGDRGLEQYV.

This clone was seen a few times. The gene calls are TRBV7-9 and TRBJ1-5, with 10 positions matching TRBD1. The germline V gene has CDR1 SEHNR and CDR2 FQNEAQ (reference sequence). There are 16 residues in the CDR3. Unmatched junction bases numbered 4, after V lost 3 bases and J lost 2 bases. The CDR3: CASSLTGGYGNQPQHF. The CDR3 bases are TGTGCCAGCAGCTTGACAGGGGGCTACGGCAATCAGCCCCAGCATTTT.

This clone was seen once. The chain couples TRBV6-5 to TRBJ2-7, with 11 bases matching TRBD1. Germline CDR1 MNHEY, CDR2 SVGAGI. Trimming removed 0 bases from V and 5 bases from J; junction bases left unmatched: 6. This CDR3 is built from 16 residues. The CDR3 reads CASSYSGTGGLNEQYF. The CDR3 bases are TGTGCCAGCAGTTACTCGGGGACAGGGGGTCTCAACGAGCAGTACTTC.

The chain has TRBV5-4 and TRBJ2-7; 8 bases are shared with TRBD1. Per the germline V gene, CDR1 is SGHNT and CDR2 is YYREEE (reference sequence). This CDR3 spans 14 amino acids. Trimming removed 0 bases from V and 7 bases from J; junction bases left unmatched: 6. The CDR3 sequence: CASSLGTGPGEQYV. For the CDR3, the DNA is TGTGCCAGCAGCTTGGGGACAGGGCCGGGGGAGCAGTACGTC.

The V and J genes are TRBV11-3 and TRBJ2-3; a possible D gene is TRBD1 (5 bases). Trimming cost V 5 bases and J 3 bases, with 18 bases left between them. CDR1 is SGHNT, CDR2 YENEEA, per germline. This CDR3 comprises 16 residues. DNA of the CDR3: TGTGCCAGCAGCCCCCAACCCGCAGGGCCTACAGATACGCAGTATTTT. Amino acid sequence: CASSPQPAGPTDTQYF.

The chain recombines TRBV5-1 with TRBJ1-2; the match to TRBD1 covers 8 bases. CDR3 length: 14 residues. Germline V CDR1 and CDR2: SGHRS, YFSETQ. The J segment lost 7 bases and the V segment lost 1 base, leaving 6 bases of the junction unmatched. The CDR3 sequence: CASSLWQGASGYTF. The CDR3 nucleotides are TGCGCCAGCAGCTTGTGGCAGGGGGCATCTGGCTACACCTTC.

The rearrangement joins TRBV5-1 to TRBJ2-1; 9 bases line up with TRBD2. Per germline, CDR1 SGHRS and CDR2 YFSETQ. Germline trimming cut 0 bases from V and 7 bases from J; bases unmatched to any gene: 11. This CDR3 is built from 17 residues. This chain's CDR3 is CASSLGPSGTLQNEQFF. Written as DNA, the CDR3 is TGCGCCAGCAGCTTGGGTCCTAGCGGGACGCTACAGAATGAGCAGTTCTTC.

The V gene is TRBV10-3, the J gene TRBJ1-1, with 12 positions matching TRBD1. The length of the CDR3 is 16 residues. Germline V gene lookup returns CDR1 ENHRY and CDR2 SYGVKD. Trimming at V came to 10 bases and at J to 4 bases, leaving 13 bases not matched to a gene. The CDR3: CATRDRGQGGSTEAFF. The CDR3 DNA sequence: TGTGCCACCCGGGACAGGGGGCAGGGAGGGAGCACTGAAGCTTTCTTT.

The sample holds a few counts of this clone. This chain uses TRBV19 with TRBJ1-5; the match to TRBD1 covers 10 bases. Germline lookup yields CDR1 LNHDA and CDR2 SQIVND (reference sequence). CDR3 length: 15 residues. V dropped 6 bases and J dropped 5; count of bases not matched to a gene: 7. The CDR3 DNA is TGTGCCAGTAGCCATCCGGGACAGGGGTATCAGCCCCAGCATTTT. Residues: CASSHPGQGYQPQHF.

The chain combines TRBV7-9 with TRBJ2-1; 14 nucleotides line up with TRBD2. Germline V lookup: CDR1 SEHNR, CDR2 FQNEAQ (reference sequence). The CDR3 is 14 amino acids. V was clipped by 5 bases and J by 10 bases; unmatched bases: 4. The DNA for the CDR3 is TGTGCCAGCAGCCGACTAGCGGGAGGGGGGGAGCAGTTCTTC. Its protein product is CASSRLAGGGEQFF.

This chain joins TRBV2 and TRBJ2-3; 13 nucleotides match TRBD2. The junction had 7 bases not matched to a gene; V was cut back by 6 bases and J by 7 bases. The germline V gene encodes CDR1 SNHLY and CDR2 FYNNEI. The CDR3 spans 15 residues. The CDR3 region is CASSSGLAGVHTQYF. CDR3 DNA: TGTGCCAGCAGCTCTGGACTAGCGGGGGTCCATACGCAGTATTTT.

In this sample, this clone turned up once. The chain employs TRBV5-1 and TRBJ2-1, with a weak D call TRBD2 (6 bases). The V end lost 4 bases, the J end lost 3 bases, and 14 bases lay between the germline ends. Germline values: CDR1 SGHRS, CDR2 YFSETQ. This CDR3 region has 15 residues. This CDR3 is CASSPPGTGYNEQFF. The DNA for the CDR3 is TGCGCCAGCAGCCCGCCAGGGACTGGCTACAATGAGCAGTTCTTC.

This chain joins TRBV7-9 and TRBJ1-2; D ambiguous. Between the trimmed V and J ends, which lost 5 bases and 4 bases, there was a span of 17 bases. Germline V gives CDR1 SEHNR, CDR2 FQNEAQ (reference sequence). CDR3 length: 15 amino acids. CDR3 bases: TGTGCCAGCAGCCCCCCGCGACCGACTAGCTATGGCTACACCTTC. Protein product: CASSPPRPTSYGYTF.

The J gene is TRBJ2-5, the V gene TRBV5-4; D possibly corresponds to TRBD1 (7 bases). The germline CDR1 and CDR2 sequences are SGHNT and YYREEE (reference sequence). The CDR3 extends over 15 amino acids. V was clipped by 4 bases and J by 4 bases, with 17 bases between them. The DNA of the CDR3 is TGTGCCAGCAGCCCAGGGGGGAGGAGGCGAGAGACCCAGTACTTC. This gives the protein CASSPGGRRRETQYF.

J is TRBJ1-4 and V is TRBV10-2; D is ambiguous. CDR1 is WSHSY, CDR2 SAAADI, per germline. This CDR3 comprises 15 residues. The V gene lost 0 bases and the J gene lost 5 bases, with 10 bases spanning the gap. CDR3: CASSESSGVNEKLFF. For the CDR3, the DNA is TGCGCCAGCAGTGAGTCGTCAGGCGTAAATGAAAAACTGTTTTTT.

The chain has TRBV29-1 and TRBJ2-6; possible D gene TRBD2, 6 bases. CDR1 SQVTM and CDR2 ANQGSEA come from the germline V gene. Trimming left V 4 bases short and J 0 bases short, with 10 bases between. This CDR3 contains 15 residues. The CDR3 reads CSVVGGFSGANVLTF. The CDR3 bases are TGCAGCGTTGTCGGAGGGTTCTCTGGGGCCAACGTCCTGACTTTC.

The chain combines TRBV11-2 with TRBJ1-1, with 7 bases aligning to TRBD1. Germline V gene lookup returns CDR1 SGHAT and CDR2 FQNNGV. V trimming: 2 bases; J trimming: 5 bases; junction bases outside the gene matches: 5. This CDR3 spans 14 amino acids. The CDR3 loop reads CASSLSGGITEAFF. DNA of the CDR3: TGTGCCAGCAGCTTATCAGGGGGGATTACTGAAGCTTTCTTT.

The chain carries TRBV10-1 and TRBJ1-2; the D is unclear. The CDR3 has 13 residues. Trimming left V 8 bases short and J 7 bases short, with 17 bases between. Germline CDR1 and CDR2: WNHNN and SYGVQD (reference sequence). CDR3 DNA sequence: TGCGCCAGCTCTCCTAACCTCCTTGGTGGCTACACCTTC. This translates into CASSPNLLGGYTF.

The chain carries TRBV10-1 and TRBJ2-7; 8 nucleotides match TRBD1. CDR3 length: 13 residues. Germline V gene sequence: CDR1 WNHNN, CDR2 SYGVQD (reference sequence). The V segment lost 6 bases and the J segment 2 bases; nucleotides outside the gene matches: 3. The CDR3 here is CASRDREAYEQYF. In DNA, the CDR3 is TGCGCCAGCAGGGACAGGGAGGCCTACGAGCAGTACTTC.

This chain uses TRBV5-3 with TRBJ2-1, with D perhaps TRBD1 (6 bases). TRBV5-3 is an ORF, and what it does is uncertain. The CDR3 sequence is 16 residues long. V dropped 1 base and J dropped 4 bases, with 15 bases sitting between them. CDR3 protein: CARSLRRQDVYNEQFF. The CDR3 DNA sequence: TGTGCCAGAAGCTTGAGACGACAGGATGTTTACAATGAGCAGTTCTTC.

This chain connects TRBV4-2 to TRBJ2-1; maybe TRBD1 (5 bases). V was clipped by 1 base and J by 5 bases, with 9 bases between them. Germline V lookup: CDR1 LGHNA, CDR2 YNFKEQ. This CDR3 contains 14 residues. The CDR3 sequence is CASSQVPRDNEQFF. In DNA, the CDR3 is TGTGCCAGCAGCCAAGTCCCCAGGGACAATGAGCAGTTCTTC.